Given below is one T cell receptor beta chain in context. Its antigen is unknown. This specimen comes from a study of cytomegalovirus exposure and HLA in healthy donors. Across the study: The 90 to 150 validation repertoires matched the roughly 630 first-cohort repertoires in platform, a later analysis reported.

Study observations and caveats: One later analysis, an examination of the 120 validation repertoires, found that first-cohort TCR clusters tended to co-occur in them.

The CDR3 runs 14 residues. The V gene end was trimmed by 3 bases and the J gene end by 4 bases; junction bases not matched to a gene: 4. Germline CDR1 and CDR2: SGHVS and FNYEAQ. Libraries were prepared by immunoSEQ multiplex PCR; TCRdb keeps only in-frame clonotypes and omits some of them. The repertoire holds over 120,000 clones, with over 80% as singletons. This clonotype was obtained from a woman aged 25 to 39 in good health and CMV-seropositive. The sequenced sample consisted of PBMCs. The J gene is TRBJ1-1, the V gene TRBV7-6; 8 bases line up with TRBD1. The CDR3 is CASSFGQGSTEAFF. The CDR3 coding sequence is TGTGCCAGCAGCTTCGGACAGGGTTCCACTGAAGCTTTCTTT.